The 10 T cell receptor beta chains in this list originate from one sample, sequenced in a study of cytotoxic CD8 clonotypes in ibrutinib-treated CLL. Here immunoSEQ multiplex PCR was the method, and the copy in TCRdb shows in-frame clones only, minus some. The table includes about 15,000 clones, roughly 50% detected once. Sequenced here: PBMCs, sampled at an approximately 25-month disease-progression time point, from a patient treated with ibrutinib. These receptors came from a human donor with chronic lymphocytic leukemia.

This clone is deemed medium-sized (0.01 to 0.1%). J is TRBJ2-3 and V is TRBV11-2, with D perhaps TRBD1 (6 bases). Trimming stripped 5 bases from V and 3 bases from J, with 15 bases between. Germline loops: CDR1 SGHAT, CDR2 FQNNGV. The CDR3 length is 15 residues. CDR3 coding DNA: TGTGCCAGCAGCAGGGGGACACGCAATACAGATACGCAGTATTTT. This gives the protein CASSRGTRNTDTQYF.

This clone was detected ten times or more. As DNA, the CDR3 is TGTGCCAGCAGGGGTGACAGTTCCTACGAGCAGTACTTC. Protein product: CASRGDSSYEQYF. The rearrangement joins TRBV27 to TRBJ2-7, with D possibly being TRBD1 (5 bases). The CDR3 runs 13 residues. Germline loops: CDR1 MNHEY, CDR2 SMNVEV (reference sequence). V was pared by 6 bases and J by 1 base, with 10 bases between.

CDR3 sequence (DNA): TGTGCCAGCAGTCCATTACTAGCGGGGGGCGCGGAGACCCAGTACTTC. Amino acid sequence: CASSPLLAGGAETQYF. V and J are TRBV27 and TRBJ2-5; 12 bases align to TRBD2. V lost 5 bases and J lost 5; bases outside the gene matches: 9. The CDR3 covers 16 residues. CDR1 is MNHEY, CDR2 SMNVEV, per germline (reference sequence).

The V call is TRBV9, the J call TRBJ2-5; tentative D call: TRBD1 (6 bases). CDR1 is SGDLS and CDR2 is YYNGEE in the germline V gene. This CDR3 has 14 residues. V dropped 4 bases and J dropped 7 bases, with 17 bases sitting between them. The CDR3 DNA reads TGTGCCAGCAGCACAGGGCTCGACCGGGGGACCCAGTACTTC. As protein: CASSTGLDRGTQYF.

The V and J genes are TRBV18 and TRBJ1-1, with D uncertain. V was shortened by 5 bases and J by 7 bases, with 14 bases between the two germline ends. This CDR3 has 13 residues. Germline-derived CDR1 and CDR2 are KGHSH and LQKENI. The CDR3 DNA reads TGTGCCAGCTCAAGGACTCAAGAGGGTGAAGCTTTCTTT. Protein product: CASSRTQEGEAFF.

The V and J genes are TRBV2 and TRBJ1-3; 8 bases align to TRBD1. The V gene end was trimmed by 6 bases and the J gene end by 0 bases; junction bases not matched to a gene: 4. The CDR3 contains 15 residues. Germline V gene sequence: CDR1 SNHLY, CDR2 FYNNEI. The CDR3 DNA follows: TGTGCCAGCAGACGGGGACAGGTCTCTGGAAACACCATATATTTT. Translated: CASRRGQVSGNTIYF.

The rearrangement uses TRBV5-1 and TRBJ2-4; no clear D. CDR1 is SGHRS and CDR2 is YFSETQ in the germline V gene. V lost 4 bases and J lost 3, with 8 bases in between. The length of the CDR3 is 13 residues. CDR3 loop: CASSVDHKNIQYF. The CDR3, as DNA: TGCGCCAGCAGCGTTGACCACAAAAACATTCAGTACTTC. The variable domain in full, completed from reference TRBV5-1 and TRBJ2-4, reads KAGVTQTPRYLIKTRGQQVTLSCSPISGHRSVSWYQQTPGQGLQFLFEYFSETQRNKGNFPGRFSGRQFSNSRSEMNVSTLELGDSALYLCASSVDHKNIQYFGAGTRLSVL.

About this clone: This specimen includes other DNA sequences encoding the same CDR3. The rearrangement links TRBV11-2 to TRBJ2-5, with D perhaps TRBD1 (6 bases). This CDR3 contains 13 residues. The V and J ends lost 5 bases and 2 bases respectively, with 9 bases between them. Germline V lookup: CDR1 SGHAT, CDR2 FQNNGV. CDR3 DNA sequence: TGTGCCAGCAGCCTGGACAGTCAAGAGACCCAGTACTTC. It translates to CASSLDSQETQYF.

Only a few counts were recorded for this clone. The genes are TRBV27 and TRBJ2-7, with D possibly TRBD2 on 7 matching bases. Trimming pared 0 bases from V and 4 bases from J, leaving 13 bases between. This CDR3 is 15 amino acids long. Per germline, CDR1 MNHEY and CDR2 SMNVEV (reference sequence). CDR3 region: CASSLSGGRLYEQYF. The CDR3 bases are TGTGCCAGCAGTTTATCGGGGGGGCGCCTGTACGAGCAGTACTTC.

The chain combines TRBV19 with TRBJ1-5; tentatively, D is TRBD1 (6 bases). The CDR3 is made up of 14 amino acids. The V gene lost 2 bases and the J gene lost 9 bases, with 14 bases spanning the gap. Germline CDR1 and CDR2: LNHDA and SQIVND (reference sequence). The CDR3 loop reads CASSIIRRGGPQHF. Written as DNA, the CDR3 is TGTGCCAGTAGTATAATACGTAGGGGGGGGCCCCAGCATTTT.